This is a list of T cell receptor beta chains from one sample in a study of T-cell reconstitution after alpha-beta-depleted transplantation in children. TCRdb redid the calling of the PCR reads with MiXCR, one entry per CDR3 protein. The sample comprises 700,000 to 950,000 distinct CDR3 sequences, 16% of which are singletons, and approximately 5% rests with the top ten. Sequenced material: PBMCs, mostly from graft donor cells, taken 360 days after TCRalphabeta/CD19-depleted stem cell transplant. The receptors were sampled from a male patient younger than 18 who had a stem cell transplant for acute lymphoblastic leukemia, so the T cells may come from the graft donor. The CDR3 runs from the conserved cysteine through the conserved F or W. A D gene is named only where the DNA matches it firmly. Clone size is stated in some rows and not others, as once, few, many or a class when expanded.

abundance: few; j_gene: TRBJ1-2; len: 14; d_gene: TRBD1; v_gene: TRBV5-1; CDR3nt: TGCGCCAGTCGAGGACAGGGCGAATACTATGGCTACACCTTC; CDR3aa: CASRGQGEYYGYTF
abundance: many; j_gene: TRBJ2-3; len: 17; d_gene: -; v_gene: TRBV5-1; CDR3nt: TGCGCCAGCAGCTTGGAACGTGGCGGGAAGTTGGGGGATACGCAGTATTTT; CDR3aa: CASSLERGGKLGDTQYF
abundance: -; j_gene: TRBJ2-1; len: 15; d_gene: TRBD2; v_gene: TRBV2; CDR3nt: TGTGCCAGCAGTGCCAGCGGGAGCTTCTACAATGAGCAGTTCTTC; CDR3aa: CASSASGSFYNEQFF
abundance: -; j_gene: TRBJ2-7; len: 14; d_gene: -; v_gene: TRBV4-1; CDR3nt: TGCGCCAGCAGCCAAGAGGGAGTCTGGTACGAGCAGTACTTC; CDR3aa: CASSQEGVWYEQYF
abundance: -; j_gene: TRBJ1-6; len: 17; d_gene: TRBD1; v_gene: TRBV2; CDR3nt: TGTGCCAGTAAGCGGTGGGACAGCCGACCCAATAATTCACCCCTCCACTTT; CDR3aa: CASKRWDSRPNNSPLHF
abundance: few; j_gene: TRBJ2-5; len: 13; d_gene: -; v_gene: TRBV7-9; CDR3nt: TGTGCCAGCAGAGTCACGGGTCCCGAGACCCAGTACTTC; CDR3aa: CASRVTGPETQYF
abundance: -; j_gene: TRBJ2-1; len: 16; d_gene: TRBD1; v_gene: TRBV5-1; CDR3nt: TGCGCCAGCAGCACCGGGACAGGGGCCCCTCCTTCGGAGCAGTTCTTC; CDR3aa: CASSTGTGAPPSEQFF
abundance: -; j_gene: TRBJ2-7; len: 13; d_gene: -; v_gene: TRBV3-1; CDR3nt: TGTGCCAGCAGCCAACTGCGGGGGCTCGAGCAGTACTTC; CDR3aa: CASSQLRGLEQYF
abundance: few; j_gene: TRBJ2-2; len: 18; d_gene: -; v_gene: TRBV5-1; CDR3nt: TGCGCCAGCAGCTACCTGACAGGTCTCCAATTCGACACCGGGGAGCTGTTTTTT; CDR3aa: CASSYLTGLQFDTGELFF
abundance: few; j_gene: TRBJ2-7; len: 15; d_gene: -; v_gene: TRBV20-1; CDR3nt: TGCAGTGCTAGAGGCGGCGACTATATATCCTACGAGCAGTACTTC; CDR3aa: CSARGGDYISYEQYF
abundance: few; j_gene: TRBJ2-3; len: 16; d_gene: TRBD2; v_gene: TRBV5-1; CDR3nt: TGCGCCAGCAGCCCTGGGACTAGCGGGCTTTTAGATACGCAGTATTTT; CDR3aa: CASSPGTSGLLDTQYF
abundance: -; j_gene: TRBJ1-2; len: 14; d_gene: -; v_gene: TRBV4-1; CDR3nt: TGCGCCAGCAGCCAAGTCAGTGCTAACTATGGCTACACCTTC; CDR3aa: CASSQVSANYGYTF
abundance: -; j_gene: TRBJ2-1; len: 12; d_gene: -; v_gene: TRBV5-1; CDR3nt: TGCGCCAGCAGCTTGGCATTCAATGAGCAGTTCTTC; CDR3aa: CASSLAFNEQFF
abundance: -; j_gene: TRBJ1-1; len: 13; d_gene: -; v_gene: TRBV20-1; CDR3nt: TGCAGTGCTGGAGGGGCCTGGGGGACTGAAGCTTTCTTT; CDR3aa: CSAGGAWGTEAFF
abundance: few; j_gene: TRBJ2-3; len: 16; d_gene: TRBD2; v_gene: TRBV18; CDR3nt: TGTGCCAGCTCACCACTCGGGACTAGCGGGACAGATACGCAGTATTTT; CDR3aa: CASSPLGTSGTDTQYF
abundance: -; j_gene: TRBJ2-1; len: 21; d_gene: TRBD1; v_gene: TRBV5-1; CDR3nt: TGCGCCAGCAGCTTGGCCCGCGCAGGGGGCGCCGATGCGTCCTCCTACAATGAGCAGTTCTTC; CDR3aa: CASSLARAGGADASSYNEQFF
abundance: -; j_gene: TRBJ2-1; len: 16; d_gene: TRBD2; v_gene: TRBV7-6; CDR3nt: TGTGCCAGCAGCTCGACTAGCGGGAGGCCATACAATGAGCAGTTCTTC; CDR3aa: CASSSTSGRPYNEQFF